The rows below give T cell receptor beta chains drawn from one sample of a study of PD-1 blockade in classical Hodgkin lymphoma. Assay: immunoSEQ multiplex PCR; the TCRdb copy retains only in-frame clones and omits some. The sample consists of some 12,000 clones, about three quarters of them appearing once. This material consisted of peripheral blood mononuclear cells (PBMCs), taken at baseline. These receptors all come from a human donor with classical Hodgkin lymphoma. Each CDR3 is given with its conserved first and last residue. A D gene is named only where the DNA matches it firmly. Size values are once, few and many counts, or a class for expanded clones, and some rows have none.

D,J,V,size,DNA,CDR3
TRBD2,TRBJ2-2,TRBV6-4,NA,TGTGCCAGCAGACCGGGACTAGTCACCGGGGAGCTGTTTTTT,CASRPGLVTGELFF
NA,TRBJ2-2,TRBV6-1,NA,TGTGCCAGCACCCTGGGCCGGGCGGGCACCGGGGAGCTGTTTTTT,CASTLGRAGTGELFF
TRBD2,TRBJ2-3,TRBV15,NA,TGTGCCACCAGCAGTCCTGCCGGGCGGGGGGGCCCCACAGATACGCAGTATTTT,CATSSPAGRGGPTDTQYF
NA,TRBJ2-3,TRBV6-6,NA,TGTGCCAGCAGGGAGGGACCTGCAGGAGATACGCAGTATTTT,CASREGPAGDTQYF
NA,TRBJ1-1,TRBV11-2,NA,TGTGCCAGCAGCTCCCTACTGACAGGCCGGTATGAAGCTTTCTTT,CASSSLLTGRYEAFF
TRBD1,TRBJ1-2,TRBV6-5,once,TGTGCCAGCAGCCGGACAGGGGGAGGCTATGGCTACACCTTC,CASSRTGGGYGYTF
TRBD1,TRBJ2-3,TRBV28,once,TGTGCCAGCAGTACCGGGGACAGGGGATTGACAGACACGCAGTATTTT,CASSTGDRGLTDTQYF
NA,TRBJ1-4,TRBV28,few,TGTGCCAGCAGGGGGTATGGTAGGGGAAAACTGTTTTTT,CASRGYGRGKLFF
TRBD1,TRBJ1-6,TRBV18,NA,TGTGCCAGCTCACTCGGACAGGATTATTCACCCCTCCACTTT,CASSLGQDYSPLHF
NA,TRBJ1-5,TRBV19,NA,TGTGCCAGTAGTATCAGAGAAATGGTGTCGGGCGGTCAGCCCCAGCATTTT,CASSIREMVSGGQPQHF
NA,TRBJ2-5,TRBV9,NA,TGTGCCAGCAGCACACGACAGGTGGGGGAGACCCAGTACTTC,CASSTRQVGETQYF
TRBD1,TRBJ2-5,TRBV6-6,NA,TGTGCCAGCAGTTACCGGACAGGGAGAGAGACCCAGTACTTC,CASSYRTGRETQYF
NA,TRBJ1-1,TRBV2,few,TGTGCCAGCAGTAAGACTATGAACACTGAAGCTTTCTTT,CASSKTMNTEAFF
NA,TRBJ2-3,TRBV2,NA,TGTGCCAGCAGTAAGGCAGGAGCGACAGATACGCAGTATTTT,CASSKAGATDTQYF
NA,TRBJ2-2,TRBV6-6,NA,TGTGCCAGCACGGGCGGGATGGGGACCGGGGAGCTGTTTTTT,CASTGGMGTGELFF
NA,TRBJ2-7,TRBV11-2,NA,TGTGCCAGCAGCCCGACACTCTACGAGCAGTACTTC,CASSPTLYEQYF
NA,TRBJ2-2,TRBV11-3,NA,TGTGCCAGCAGCCCCTCCTTGGGCGGGGAGCTGTTTTTT,CASSPSLGGELFF
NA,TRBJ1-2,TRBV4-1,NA,TGCGCCAGCAGCCAAGATACTCAGGGGAGAACTAACTATGGCTACACCTTC,CASSQDTQGRTNYGYTF
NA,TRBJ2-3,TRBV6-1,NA,TGTGCCAGCAGCGGTGACACAGATACGCAGTATTTT,CASSGDTDTQYF
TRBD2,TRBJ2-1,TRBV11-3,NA,TGTGCCAGCAGCCCCCCCGGGACTAGAAGGGACAATGAGCAGTTCTTC,CASSPPGTRRDNEQFF
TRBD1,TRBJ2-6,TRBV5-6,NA,TGTGCCAGCAGACGGGACAGACGGGCCAACGTCCTGACTTTC,CASRRDRRANVLTF
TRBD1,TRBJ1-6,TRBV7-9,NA,TGTGCCAGCAGCTTAGGACAGGGCTTCTATAATTCACCCCTCCACTTT,CASSLGQGFYNSPLHF
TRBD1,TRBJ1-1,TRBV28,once,TGTGCCAGCAGCGAGTCCGGGACAGGGGGTGACACTGAAGCTTTCTTT,CASSESGTGGDTEAFF
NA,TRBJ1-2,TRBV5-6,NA,TGTGCCAGCAGCTTTTTGGACTATGGCTACACCTTC,CASSFLDYGYTF
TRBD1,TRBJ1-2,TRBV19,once,TGTGCCAGTAGTGCCGGGACAGGGGGCAGCTATGGCTACACCTTC,CASSAGTGGSYGYTF
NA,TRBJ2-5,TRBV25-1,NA,TGTGCCAGCAGTGATTCCCCAAAAGAGACCCAGTACTTC,CASSDSPKETQYF
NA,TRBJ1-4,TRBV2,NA,TGTGCCAGCAGTGACGGGACGGGGGAAAAACTGTTTTTT,CASSDGTGEKLFF
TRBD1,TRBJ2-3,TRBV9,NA,TGTGCCAGCAGCGTAGAGGGGGGACAGGGGGCATGGGATACGCAGTATTTT,CASSVEGGQGAWDTQYF
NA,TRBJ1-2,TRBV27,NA,TGTGCCAGCAGTTCCGCGACAGCTAACTATGGCTACACCTTC,CASSSATANYGYTF
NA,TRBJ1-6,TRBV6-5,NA,TGTGCCAGCAGTTACGAGATCCAATATAATTCACCCCTCCACTTT,CASSYEIQYNSPLHF
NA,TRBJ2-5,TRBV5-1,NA,TGCGCCAGCAGAATGGAGGGCGGAGAGACCCAGTACTTC,CASRMEGGETQYF
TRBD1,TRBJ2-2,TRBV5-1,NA,TGCGCCAGCAGTCAGGGACAGGGGGAGACCGGGGAGCTGTTTTTT,CASSQGQGETGELFF
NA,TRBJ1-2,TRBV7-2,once,TGTGCCAGCAACACACATTCTAACTATGGCTACACCTTC,CASNTHSNYGYTF
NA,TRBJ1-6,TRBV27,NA,TGTGCAGCAGTAAGGGAGTCCCATATATATTCACCCCTCCACTTT,CAAVRESHIYSPLHF
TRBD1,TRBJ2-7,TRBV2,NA,TGTGCCAGCAATTCACAGGGGGCAGGGGACGAGCAGTACTTC,CASNSQGAGDEQYF
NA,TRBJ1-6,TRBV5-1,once,TGCGCCAGCAGCTCTGGGACCGGGGCCTATAATTCACCCCTCCACTTT,CASSSGTGAYNSPLHF
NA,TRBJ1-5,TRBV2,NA,TGTGCCAGCAGTGTGTGGGGGGCCAATCAGCCCCAGCATTTT,CASSVWGANQPQHF
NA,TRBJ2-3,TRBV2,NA,TGTGCCAGCAGTGACACCAGCTCTGGCACAGATACGCAGTATTTT,CASSDTSSGTDTQYF
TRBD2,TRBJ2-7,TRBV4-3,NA,TGCGCCAGCAGCCAGGTAGCGGGGGGCCTAAGCTCCTACGAGCAGTACTTC,CASSQVAGGLSSYEQYF
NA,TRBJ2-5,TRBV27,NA,TGTGCCAGCAGTGGCAGGGTCCGAGAGACCCAGTACTTC,CASSGRVRETQYF
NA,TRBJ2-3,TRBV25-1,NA,TGTGCCAGCAGTGCCAGTATAGACACAGATACGCAGTATTTT,CASSASIDTDTQYF
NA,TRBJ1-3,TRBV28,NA,TGTGCCAGCAGTTTTGATTCGGTCGGCTCCTCTGGAAACACCATATATTTT,CASSFDSVGSSGNTIYF
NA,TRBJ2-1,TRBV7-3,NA,TGTGCCAGCAGCTTAGGGGGACCGCTGTCCAATGAGCAGTTCTTC,CASSLGGPLSNEQFF
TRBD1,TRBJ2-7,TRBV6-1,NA,TGTGCCAGCAGTGATCCGGGACAGAGCTCCTACGAGCAGTACTTC,CASSDPGQSSYEQYF
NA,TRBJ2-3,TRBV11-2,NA,TGTGCCAGCAGCTTAAACGGGGATACGCAGTATTTT,CASSLNGDTQYF
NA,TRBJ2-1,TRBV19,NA,TGTGCCAGTAGTATATATCACAGGGCGAACAATGAGCAGTTCTTC,CASSIYHRANNEQFF
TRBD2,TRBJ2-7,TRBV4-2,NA,TGTGCCAGCAGCCAACAACTAGCGGGGGGTAGGTCCTACGAGCAGTACTTC,CASSQQLAGGRSYEQYF
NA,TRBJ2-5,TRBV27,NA,TGTGCCAGCAGTAGAAGGGGGGGCGGGGAGACCCAGTACTTC,CASSRRGGGETQYF
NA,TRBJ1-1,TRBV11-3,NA,TGTGCCAGCACATGGACGGTGAACACTGAAGCTTTCTTT,CASTWTVNTEAFF
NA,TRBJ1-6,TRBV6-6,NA,TGTGCCAGCAGTTACGGGAGGGATCCCTATAATTCACCCCTCCACTTT,CASSYGRDPYNSPLHF
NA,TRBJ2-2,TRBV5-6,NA,TGTGCCAGCAGCTCCGGACACGCCGCGAACACCGGGGAGCTGTTTTTT,CASSSGHAANTGELFF
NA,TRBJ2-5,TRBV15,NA,TGTGCCACCAGCATAGGGGACGGACAAGAGACCCAGTACTTC,CATSIGDGQETQYF
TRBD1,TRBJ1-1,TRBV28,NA,TGTGCCAGCAGTGTCAACAGGGGATGGTACACTGAAGCTTTCTTT,CASSVNRGWYTEAFF
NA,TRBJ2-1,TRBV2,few,TGTGCCAGCAGCCGCTCCCAGGTAAATGAGCAGTTCTTC,CASSRSQVNEQFF
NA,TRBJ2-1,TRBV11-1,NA,TGTGCCAGCAGCTTTCTAGAACTTCCCAATGAGCAGTTCTTC,CASSFLELPNEQFF